The 28 T cell receptor beta chains below were found in one sample sequenced in a study of control samples from healthy donors and cancer patients (dated by TCRdb to 2020 to 2021). Libraries came from the immunoSEQ multiplex PCR assay. The table was pulled from immuneACCESS by TCRdb, which kept in-frame rearrangements only. Such tables lose some clones; where checked, under half of the loss comes from unresolved V genes, and the rest has no known cause. This sample comprises 120,000 or so clones, about nine tenths of them detected only once. About 8.7% of the sample is taken by the ten largest. Sequenced input: blood. The receptors here all came from a man aged 35 to 55 in good health.

The chain couples TRBV29-1 to TRBJ2-7; TRBD1 matches 8 bases. From germline, CDR1 is SQVTM and CDR2 ANQGSEA. CDR3 length equals 15 residues. J lost 4 bases, V lost 7 bases, and 15 bases had no gene match. CDR3 amino acids: CSAQTGYRGNYEQYF. The CDR3, as DNA: TGCAGCGCCCAAACCGGGTACAGGGGGAATTACGAGCAGTACTTC.

The chain is built from TRBV11-3 and TRBJ2-5; 8 nucleotides agree with TRBD2. CDR1 is SGHNT, CDR2 YENEEA, per germline. CDR3 length equals 15 residues. Losses at the gene ends were 1 base for V and 2 bases for J; bases not matched to a gene: 3. As DNA, the CDR3 is TGTGCCAGCAGCTTAGGACTAGCGCCGCAAGAGACCCAGTACTTC. Translation: CASSLGLAPQETQYF.

The chain recombines TRBV7-2 with TRBJ2-7; D might be TRBD2 (6 bases). V lost 2 bases, J lost 1 base, and 18 bases lay in between. The CDR3 runs 17 residues. Germline V gene lookup returns CDR1 SGHTA and CDR2 FQGNSA. The CDR3 nucleotides read TGTGCCAGCAGCTTACGGATCACGGGGGTCCTATCCTACGAGCAGTACTTC. Translation gives CASSLRITGVLSYEQYF.

This clone has a handful of counts. The chain recombines TRBV7-8 with TRBJ1-1; 9 bases are a match to TRBD1. Germline V gives CDR1 SGHVS, CDR2 FQNEAQ. The CDR3 is made up of 15 amino acids. The V segment lost 1 base and the J segment 10 bases; nucleotides outside the gene matches: 10. The CDR3 loop reads CASSLVGQGTYGAFF. For the CDR3, the DNA is TGTGCCAGCAGCTTAGTAGGACAGGGGACTTATGGAGCTTTCTTT.

This clone has only a few counts. The chain combines TRBV27 with TRBJ2-7; D perhaps matches TRBD2 (6 bases). CDR1 is MNHEY and CDR2 is SMNVEV in the germline V gene (reference sequence). The CDR3 extends over 14 amino acids. The V gene lost 0 bases and the J gene lost 6 bases, with 12 bases spanning the gap. CDR3 sequence (DNA): TGTGCCAGCAGTTTATCGCGTCTGGGAGGCGAGCAGTACTTC. Translated: CASSLSRLGGEQYF.

The chain employs TRBV5-1 and TRBJ1-2, with D perhaps TRBD1 (6 bases). The CDR3 extends over 14 amino acids. The V end was cut by 4 bases, the J end by 1 base, with 11 bases between. CDR1 SGHRS and CDR2 YFSETQ come from the germline V gene. The CDR3 is CASSMTGFNYGYTF. DNA for the CDR3: TGCGCCAGCAGCATGACAGGATTTAACTATGGCTACACCTTC. The full variable domain, its missing parts supplied by reference TRBV5-1 and TRBJ1-2, is KAGVTQTPRYLIKTRGQQVTLSCSPISGHRSVSWYQQTPGQGLQFLFEYFSETQRNKGNFPGRFSGRQFSNSRSEMNVSTLELGDSALYLCASSMTGFNYGYTFGSGTRLTVV.

J is TRBJ1-4 and V is TRBV7-2; D may be TRBD1 (5 bases). The CDR3 has 17 residues. The germline V and J ends were trimmed by 1 base and 3 bases, with 15 bases remaining between them. Per the germline V gene, CDR1 is SGHTA and CDR2 is FQGNSA. CDR3: CASSLDGQGGSNEKLFF. DNA of the CDR3: TGTGCCAGCAGCTTAGATGGGCAGGGAGGGTCTAATGAAAAACTGTTTTTT. Using reference TRBV7-2 and TRBJ1-4 for the parts outside the CDR3, the full variable domain is GAGVSQSPSNKVTEKGKDVELRCDPISGHTALYWYRQSLGQGLEFLIYFQGNSAPDKSGLPSDRFSAERTGGSVSTLTIQRTQQEDSAVYLCASSLDGQGGSNEKLFFGSGTQLSVL.

The gene calls are TRBV6-1 and TRBJ1-5; 8 positions agree with TRBD1. J was trimmed by 6 bases and V by 3 bases; bases with no gene match: 7. Germline values: CDR1 MNHNS, CDR2 SASEGT. The CDR3 extends over 15 amino acids. CDR3 nucleotides: TGTGCCAGCAGTGATTCAGGGACAGGATCTCAGCCCCAGCATTTT. It translates to CASSDSGTGSQPQHF.

The chain has TRBV7-8 and TRBJ1-4; TRBD1 aligns across 8 bases. The V gene's germline CDR1 is SGHVS and CDR2 FQNEAQ. The CDR3 covers 16 residues. J lost 1 base, V lost 4 bases, and 5 bases had no gene match. CDR3 coding DNA: TGTGCCAGCAGCTACGGACAGGGAGTAACTAATGAAAAACTGTTTTTT. This gives the protein CASSYGQGVTNEKLFF.

The V gene is TRBV9, the J gene TRBJ2-7; D not resolved. V was trimmed by 3 bases and J by 4 bases, leaving 17 bases between them. CDR1 SGDLS and CDR2 YYNGEE come from the germline V gene. The CDR3 spans 15 residues. CDR3 DNA: TGTGCCAGCAGCGCTTTCCCAACGTCGGGTTACGAGCAGTACTTC. Translation: CASSAFPTSGYEQYF.

The chain uses TRBV18 and TRBJ2-7; the D is unclear. CDR3 size: 11 residues. Germline CDR1 and CDR2: KGHSH and LQKENI. Trimming took 1 base from V and 5 from J, leaving 3 bases between them. The CDR3 DNA reads as TGTGCCAGCTCACCACGCGACGAGCAGTACTTC. Encoded protein: CASSPRDEQYF.

V gene TRBV4-1 combines with J gene TRBJ2-3; TRBD2 matches 12 bases. The germline V gene encodes CDR1 MGHRA and CDR2 YSYEKL. CDR3 length: 20 residues. V was clipped by 1 base and J by 0 bases; unmatched bases: 11. CDR3 DNA: TGCGCCAGCAGCCAAGGCCCCCGGCTAGCGGGGGGGTCTAGCACAGATACGCAGTATTTT. Translation gives CASSQGPRLAGGSSTDTQYF.

V and J are TRBV12-3 or TRBV12-4 and TRBJ1-2; D not resolved. This CDR3 comprises 13 residues. The V end lost 3 bases, the J end lost 1 base, and 6 bases lay between the germline ends. DNA of the CDR3: TGTGCCAGCAGTTTTGACGGTAACTATGGCTACACCTTC. Protein: CASSFDGNYGYTF.

The chain joins TRBV6-2 or TRBV6-3 to TRBJ1-6; TRBD1 matches 10 bases. The CDR3 is 17 residues long. V shed 6 bases, J shed 9 bases, and the junction held 14 bases outside the gene matches. The germline V gene has CDR1 MNHEY and CDR2 SVGEGT. The CDR3 spells CASSHISGQGKTSPLHF. CDR3 coding DNA: TGTGCCAGCAGCCACATATCGGGACAGGGGAAGACTTCACCCCTCCACTTT.

The rearrangement uses TRBV6-1 and TRBJ2-7, with 7 bases matching TRBD1. J was trimmed by 2 bases and V by 1 base; bases with no gene match: 5. This CDR3 comprises 15 residues. Germline assignment: CDR1 MNHNS and CDR2 SASEGT. This CDR3 is CASSEGQGSPYEQYF. The CDR3 bases are TGTGCCAGCAGTGAAGGACAGGGCAGCCCCTACGAGCAGTACTTC.

The chain joins TRBV7-2 to TRBJ2-1; a weak D match, TRBD2 (6 bases). There are 15 residues in the CDR3. Germline V lookup: CDR1 SGHTA, CDR2 FQGNSA. Trimming cost V 4 bases and J 2 bases, with 12 bases left between them. This chain's CDR3 is CASSSGGATYNEQFF. DNA of the CDR3: TGTGCCAGCAGCTCCGGCGGGGCAACCTACAATGAGCAGTTCTTC.

This clone was found a few times. This rearrangement joins TRBV7-9 to TRBJ2-7, with D possibly TRBD1 on 7 matching bases. Germline CDR1 and CDR2: SEHNR and FQNEAQ (reference sequence). The CDR3 has 15 residues. Trimming took 4 bases from V and 2 from J, leaving 15 bases between them. The CDR3 DNA reads TGTGCCAGCAGCTCCTTGGAGGGGACAGCCTACGAGCAGTACTTC. Its translation: CASSSLEGTAYEQYF.

The chain couples TRBV24-1 to TRBJ1-1, with 7 nucleotides matching TRBD1. V shed 3 bases, J shed 10 bases, and the junction held 7 bases outside the gene matches. Looked up from germline, CDR1 is KGHDR and CDR2 is SFDVKD. The CDR3 extends over 13 amino acids. DNA of the CDR3: TGTGCCACCAGTGATGGGGCTCACAGGGGAGCTTTCTTT. Translation gives CATSDGAHRGAFF.

The count of this clone is one. The rearrangement uses TRBV7-3 and TRBJ1-1; the match to TRBD1 covers 8 bases. The junction had 3 bases not matched to a gene; V was cut back by 5 bases and J by 4 bases. The germline V gene encodes CDR1 SGHTA and CDR2 FQGTGA. The CDR3 loop spans 13 amino acids. CDR3 bases: TGTGCCAGCAGCCGCGGACAGGGCACTGAAGCTTTCTTT. Its protein is CASSRGQGTEAFF.

The chain carries TRBV25-1 and TRBJ2-5; D is unclear. The CDR3 is 15 amino acids. V shed 1 base and J shed 0 bases, with 9 bases lying between them. The germline gives CDR1 MGHDK, CDR2 SYGVNS. CDR3 nucleotide sequence: TGTGCCAGCAGTGAATTAGGCAGCAACCAAGAGACCCAGTACTTC. It yields the protein CASSELGSNQETQYF.

The chain carries TRBV7-3 and TRBJ2-5; D ambiguous. Germline-derived CDR1 and CDR2 are SGHTA and FQGTGA. V dropped 0 bases and J dropped 2 bases, with 4 bases sitting between them. The length of the CDR3 is 13 residues. The CDR3 DNA is TGTGCCAGCAGCTTAACCCCTCAAGAGACCCAGTACTTC. Its protein is CASSLTPQETQYF. Variable domain in full (rest from reference TRBV7-3 and TRBJ2-5): GAGVSQTPSNKVTEKGKYVELRCDPISGHTALYWYRQSLGQGPEFLIYFQGTGAADDSGLPNDRFFAVRPEGSVSTLKIQRTERGDSAVYLCASSLTPQETQYFGPGTRLLVL.

The chain is built from TRBV7-8 and TRBJ2-7; D gene ambiguous. Germline V lookup: CDR1 SGHVS, CDR2 FQNEAQ. Trimming shortened V by 0 bases and J by 5 bases, and 2 bases separated the two germline ends. CDR3 size: 11 residues. The CDR3 here is CASSLAHEQYF. CDR3 bases: TGTGCCAGCAGCTTAGCACACGAGCAGTACTTC.

In its sample, this clone was seen a few times. The J gene is TRBJ1-2, the V gene TRBV27; D is ambiguous. V shed 6 bases and J shed 2 bases, with 10 bases lying between them. The CDR3 is 13 residues long. Germline V gives CDR1 MNHEY, CDR2 SMNVEV (reference sequence). The DNA of the CDR3 is TGTGCCAGCAGCCCGATAGGCAACTATGGCTACACCTTC. Translation gives CASSPIGNYGYTF.

The chain combines TRBV1 with TRBJ2-4; TRBD2 is the table's D call, not checked against the DNA. TRBV1 is given as a pseudogene. This CDR3 has 18 residues. The CDR3 reads CTSSQVQTGTIAKNIQYF. Here the CDR3 DNA reads TGCACCAGCAGCCAAGTCCAAACGGGGACTATAGCCAAAAACATTCAGTACTTC.

This rearrangement joins TRBV9 to TRBJ1-1; TRBD1 matches 7 bases. The germline V gene encodes CDR1 SGDLS and CDR2 YYNGEE. The length of the CDR3 is 14 residues. V dropped 2 bases and J dropped 1; count of bases not matched to a gene: 2. CDR3 amino acids: CASSVDRANTEAFF. CDR3 coding DNA: TGTGCCAGCAGCGTCGACAGGGCGAACACTGAAGCTTTCTTT.

V is TRBV25-1 and J is TRBJ1-1, with D uncertain. CDR1 is MGHDK and CDR2 is SYGVNS in the germline V gene. The V end lost 4 bases, the J end lost 5 bases, and 20 bases lay between the germline ends. The CDR3 contains 16 residues. CDR3 sequence (DNA): TGTGCCAGCAGTGGCCCTTCGGGGAAGGGCGGGACTGAAGCTTTCTTT. Translation gives CASSGPSGKGGTEAFF.

This chain uses TRBV6-2 or TRBV6-3 with TRBJ1-4; TRBD1 matches at 7 bases. Germline V gene data show CDR1 as MNHEY and CDR2 as SVGEGT. This CDR3 spans 15 amino acids. V lost 4 bases to trimming and J lost 10 bases; unmatched junction nucleotides: 12. The CDR3 reads CASSSETGPARKLFF. The CDR3 region has the DNA TGTGCCAGCAGTTCGGAGACAGGGCCAGCGCGAAAACTGTTTTTT.

The chain recombines TRBV7-9 with TRBJ2-5, with D tentatively TRBD1 (5 bases). Germline V gene sequence: CDR1 SEHNR, CDR2 FQNEAQ (reference sequence). The CDR3 spans 15 residues. V lost 5 bases to trimming and J lost 2 bases, with 15 bases between them. The chain's CDR3 is CASSDQGVGQETQYF. The CDR3 bases are TGTGCCAGCAGCGATCAGGGCGTTGGGCAAGAGACCCAGTACTTC.